This TCR beta chain was sequenced for a study of blood T cell repertoires in COVID-19. Overall study context: The study drew acute and convalescent COVID-19 samples from the United States, Italy and Spain. Sources were T cells, B-cell-depleted T cells, or PBMCs; the material itself was cDNA or gDNA.

It was during active infection that Seattle patients were enrolled and then longitudinally followed. Original data processing: Nucleated cell counts were estimated from reference gene primer amplification. Generated by immunoSEQ multiplex PCR, the TCRdb table keeps only in-frame clones and is missing some. The V and J calls and clone size come from that table; D and trimming were worked out from the DNA. The table records tens of thousands of clones, roughly 80% of them present only once. The sequenced sample consisted of peripheral blood. This receptor was identified in a man older than 75 with COVID-19, enrolled during active disease.

The CDR3 DNA sequence: TGTGCCAGCAGCTTCGGCAGGGGACCCTACAATGAGCAGTTCTTC. It translates to CASSFGRGPYNEQFF. The chain has TRBV7-6 and TRBJ2-1, with a tentative D call TRBD1 (6 bases). This CDR3 has 15 residues. Deletions cut 3 bases from V and 2 bases from J, with 11 bases between. CDR1 is SGHVS, CDR2 FNYEAQ, per germline.